What follows is one T cell receptor (beta chain) and its context. What it binds is not known. Using immunoSEQ multiplex PCR, the repertoire was profiled, and TCRdb retains in-frame clones only, with some absent. The profile shows some 29,000 clones, 70% to 90% of them singletons. The sample comes from a study of T cells in localized non-small cell lung cancer. This CDR3 comprises 16 residues. The germline V gene encodes CDR1 MGHRA and CDR2 YSYEKL. The ends lost 0 bases at V and 4 bases at J; junction bases unmatched: 8. Study-wide results and caveats: The study linked higher blood T cell density to longer overall survival. Of the top 100 tumor clones, median around 60 were in adjacent lung, more than 25 among its top 100. Compared with tumor, uninvolved adjacent lung displayed greater T cell clonality, ranking highest overall.

The chain combines TRBV4-1 with TRBJ2-7; 8 bases match TRBD1. This receptor was taken from a woman between 18 and 50 years old with stage I lung adenocarcinoma. The source was peripheral blood, collected before any cancer treatment. The CDR3 DNA follows: TGCGCCAGCAGCCAAGATGGTACAGGGGGGAGGTACGAGCAGTACTTC. As protein: CASSQDGTGGRYEQYF.